Listed below are T cell receptor beta chains from one sample, sequenced in a study of blood T cells in healthy people across ages. TCRdb reprocessed the 5' RACE reads via MiXCR and lists one record per CDR3 protein. The sample has roughly 2 million distinct CDR3 sequences, roughly 50% seen once; the top ten hold more than 2%. Material: blood. These receptors all stem from a woman between 35 and 50 years old in good health. CDR3s include the opening cysteine and the closing phenylalanine or tryptophan. Each record gives: CDR3 protein, CDR3 DNA, V gene, J gene, clone size, D gene. The D gene is left open where the match is weak. The size entry is marked missing in some rows and otherwise reads once, few, many or a size class.

CDR3aa: CASSPKAGNQPQHF
CDR3nt: TGTGCCAGCAGCCCCAAGGCGGGTAATCAGCCCCAGCATTTT
v_gene: TRBV6-5
j_gene: TRBJ1-5
abundance: few
d_gene: -

CDR3aa: CSARNVGGDQETQYF
CDR3nt: TGCAGTGCTAGAAATGTGGGGGGCGACCAAGAGACCCAGTACTTC
v_gene: TRBV20-1
j_gene: TRBJ2-5
abundance: many
d_gene: -

CDR3aa: CASSVPRDRTSGYTF
CDR3nt: TGTGCCAGCAGCGTACCCCGGGACAGGACTTCTGGCTACACCTTC
v_gene: TRBV9
j_gene: TRBJ1-2
abundance: few
d_gene: TRBD1

CDR3aa: CASSRDWGSSYNEQFF
CDR3nt: TGCGCCAGCAGCCGGGACTGGGGAAGCTCCTACAATGAGCAGTTCTTC
v_gene: TRBV4-3
j_gene: TRBJ2-1
abundance: few
d_gene: -

CDR3aa: CATSPQETQYF
CDR3nt: TGTGCCACTAGCCCCCAGGAGACCCAGTACTTC
v_gene: TRBV10-3
j_gene: TRBJ2-5
abundance: -
d_gene: -

CDR3aa: CASSELAGAISYNEQFF
CDR3nt: TGTGCCAGCAGTGAACTAGCGGGGGCTATCTCCTACAATGAGCAGTTCTTC
v_gene: TRBV6-1
j_gene: TRBJ2-1
abundance: -
d_gene: TRBD2

CDR3aa: CASSQISPGDTQYF
CDR3nt: TGCGCCAGCAGCCAAATCTCTCCCGGGGATACGCAGTATTTT
v_gene: TRBV4-3
j_gene: TRBJ2-3
abundance: -
d_gene: -

CDR3aa: CASSLAGFEGHTQYF
CDR3nt: TGCGCCAGCAGCTTGGCTGGCTTCGAGGGGCATACGCAGTATTTT
v_gene: TRBV5-1
j_gene: TRBJ2-3
abundance: -
d_gene: -

CDR3aa: CASSLNFQANEQFF
CDR3nt: TGTGCCAGCAGTTTAAACTTCCAGGCCAATGAGCAGTTCTTC
v_gene: TRBV28
j_gene: TRBJ2-1
abundance: few
d_gene: -

CDR3aa: CATSAGSNEQFF
CDR3nt: TGTGCCACCAGTGCCGGAAGCAATGAGCAGTTCTTC
v_gene: TRBV24-1
j_gene: TRBJ2-1
abundance: -
d_gene: -

CDR3aa: CASSLWPGGLETQFF
CDR3nt: TGCGCCAGCAGCTTGTGGCCAGGGGGCTTGGAGACCCAGTTCTTC
v_gene: TRBV5-1
j_gene: TRBJ2-1
abundance: -
d_gene: TRBD1

CDR3aa: CASTPVAGIFTDTQYF
CDR3nt: TGTGCCAGCACCCCGGTTGCAGGGATCTTCACAGATACGCAGTATTTT
v_gene: TRBV12-3/TRBV12-4
j_gene: TRBJ2-3
abundance: -
d_gene: -

CDR3aa: CASSEALPGNIQYF
CDR3nt: TGTGCCAGCAGTGAAGCGCTTCCCGGGAACATTCAGTACTTC
v_gene: TRBV2
j_gene: TRBJ2-4
abundance: -
d_gene: -

CDR3aa: CASICIIYNEQFF
CDR3nt: TGTGCCAGCATTTGTATAATCTACAATGAGCAGTTCTTC
v_gene: TRBV28
j_gene: TRBJ2-1
abundance: -
d_gene: -

CDR3aa: CASGRRGTDTQYF
CDR3nt: TGTGCCTCTGGAAGACGTGGCACAGATACGCAGTATTTT
v_gene: TRBV7-9
j_gene: TRBJ2-3
abundance: few
d_gene: -

CDR3aa: CSAGTSGGHSDTQYF
CDR3nt: TGCAGTGCCGGGACTAGCGGGGGGCATTCAGATACGCAGTATTTT
v_gene: TRBV20-1
j_gene: TRBJ2-3
abundance: -
d_gene: TRBD2

CDR3aa: CASSRWPFTDTQYF
CDR3nt: TGTGCCAGCAGCAGATGGCCGTTCACAGATACGCAGTATTTT
v_gene: TRBV7-9
j_gene: TRBJ2-3
abundance: once
d_gene: -

CDR3aa: CASSQVNWGGEETQYF
CDR3nt: TGTGCCAGCAGCCAAGTCAACTGGGGCGGGGAAGAGACCCAGTACTTC
v_gene: TRBV14
j_gene: TRBJ2-5
abundance: -
d_gene: -

CDR3aa: CSARRTSGGDQETQYF
CDR3nt: TGCAGTGCTAGGAGGACTAGCGGGGGAGACCAAGAGACCCAGTACTTC
v_gene: TRBV20-1
j_gene: TRBJ2-5
abundance: few
d_gene: TRBD2

CDR3aa: CASSLLPLPLDTQYF
CDR3nt: TGTGCCAGCAGTTTATTGCCCCTACCCCTAGATACGCAGTATTTT
v_gene: TRBV12-3/TRBV12-4
j_gene: TRBJ2-3
abundance: few
d_gene: -

CDR3aa: CASSVERGSNEQFF
CDR3nt: TGTGCCAGCAGTGTCGAGCGGGGGTCCAATGAGCAGTTCTTC
v_gene: TRBV6-4
j_gene: TRBJ2-1
abundance: -
d_gene: TRBD2

CDR3aa: CASSFFFGGAIGNNEQFF
CDR3nt: TGTGCCAGCAGTTTCTTTTTCGGGGGGGCCATCGGGAACAATGAGCAGTTCTTC
v_gene: TRBV28
j_gene: TRBJ2-1
abundance: -
d_gene: TRBD2

CDR3aa: CATSGQQSPYEQYF
CDR3nt: TGTGCCACCTCGGGACAGCAATCCCCCTACGAGCAGTACTTC
v_gene: TRBV7-9
j_gene: TRBJ2-7
abundance: -
d_gene: TRBD1

CDR3aa: CASSSGPITEAFF
CDR3nt: TGTGCCAGCAGCTCAGGCCCGATCACTGAAGCTTTCTTT
v_gene: TRBV5-4
j_gene: TRBJ1-1
abundance: -
d_gene: -

CDR3aa: CSVAGPSGANVLTF
CDR3nt: TGCAGCGTCGCAGGACCCTCTGGGGCCAACGTCCTGACTTTC
v_gene: TRBV29-1
j_gene: TRBJ2-6
abundance: -
d_gene: -

CDR3aa: CASSALIPGPSSYEQYF
CDR3nt: TGTGCCAGCAGTGCGCTCATACCGGGGCCTTCCTCCTACGAGCAGTACTTC
v_gene: TRBV28
j_gene: TRBJ2-7
abundance: -
d_gene: -

CDR3aa: CATGGGGAPVLAQFF
CDR3nt: TGTGCCACCGGTGGCGGGGGGGCGCCTGTCCTGGCGCAGTTCTTC
v_gene: TRBV24-1
j_gene: TRBJ2-1
abundance: -
d_gene: TRBD2

CDR3aa: CASSQDPGLMETQYF
CDR3nt: TGCGCCAGCAGCCAAGATCCGGGGCTGATGGAGACCCAGTACTTC
v_gene: TRBV4-1
j_gene: TRBJ2-5
abundance: -
d_gene: -

CDR3aa: CASSFQGADYTF
CDR3nt: TGTGCCAGCAGTTTCCAGGGTGCAGATTACACCTTC
v_gene: TRBV12-3/TRBV12-4
j_gene: TRBJ1-2
abundance: few
d_gene: -

CDR3aa: CSVQDPNQPQHF
CDR3nt: TGCAGCGTTCAGGACCCAAATCAGCCCCAGCATTTT
v_gene: TRBV29-1
j_gene: TRBJ1-5
abundance: few
d_gene: -

CDR3aa: CAISQQDHEQFF
CDR3nt: TGTGCCATCAGCCAACAAGACCATGAGCAGTTCTTC
v_gene: TRBV10-3
j_gene: TRBJ2-1
abundance: -
d_gene: -

CDR3aa: CASSVFGTSGSTDTQYF
CDR3nt: TGTGCCAGCAGCGTATTCGGGACTAGCGGCAGCACAGATACGCAGTATTTT
v_gene: TRBV9
j_gene: TRBJ2-3
abundance: -
d_gene: TRBD2

CDR3aa: CASSYSAGGQGVNQPQHF
CDR3nt: TGTGCCAGCAGTTACTCGGCGGGGGGACAGGGTGTGAATCAGCCCCAGCATTTT
v_gene: TRBV6-5
j_gene: TRBJ1-5
abundance: -
d_gene: TRBD1

CDR3aa: CASSLSAGEFYQPQHF
CDR3nt: TGTGCCAGCAGTTTATCAGCAGGGGAGTTCTATCAGCCCCAGCATTTT
v_gene: TRBV27
j_gene: TRBJ1-5
abundance: -
d_gene: -

CDR3aa: CASKGTASTDTQYF
CDR3nt: TGTGCCAGCAAAGGGACAGCGAGCACAGATACGCAGTATTTT
v_gene: TRBV6-5
j_gene: TRBJ2-3
abundance: -
d_gene: TRBD1

CDR3aa: CASSVNYRVQGGYTF
CDR3nt: TGTGCCAGCAGCGTCAACTACAGGGTACAGGGTGGCTACACCTTC
v_gene: TRBV9
j_gene: TRBJ1-2
abundance: -
d_gene: -

CDR3aa: CASSYSRSGTALYSPLHF
CDR3nt: TGTGCCAGCAGCTACTCCAGGTCCGGGACAGCCTTATATTCACCCCTCCACTTT
v_gene: TRBV6-2/TRBV6-3
j_gene: TRBJ1-6
abundance: -
d_gene: TRBD1

CDR3aa: CASSLNGGANEKLFF
CDR3nt: TGTGCCAGCAGCTTAAACGGTGGAGCTAATGAAAAACTGTTTTTT
v_gene: TRBV7-2
j_gene: TRBJ1-4
abundance: once
d_gene: -

CDR3aa: CASSLPRTGRDEQFF
CDR3nt: TGTGCCAGCAGTTTACCCCGGACAGGGCGCGATGAGCAGTTCTTC
v_gene: TRBV12-3/TRBV12-4
j_gene: TRBJ2-1
abundance: -
d_gene: TRBD1

CDR3aa: CASSLAGIAYNEQFF
CDR3nt: TGCGCCAGCAGCTTAGCGGGGATTGCCTACAATGAGCAGTTCTTC
v_gene: TRBV5-1
j_gene: TRBJ2-1
abundance: -
d_gene: TRBD2

CDR3aa: CASSQEGNSPYEQYF
CDR3nt: TGTGCCAGCAGCCAAGAAGGGAATTCGCCCTACGAGCAGTACTTC
v_gene: TRBV4-2
j_gene: TRBJ2-7
abundance: few
d_gene: -

CDR3aa: CSARDPRGRVGTDTQYF
CDR3nt: TGCAGTGCTAGAGATCCCCGGGGCCGGGTGGGCACAGATACGCAGTATTTT
v_gene: TRBV20-1
j_gene: TRBJ2-3
abundance: -
d_gene: -

CDR3aa: CASSVGIRTSGDNEQFF
CDR3nt: TGTGCCAGCAGCGTAGGAATCCGGACTAGCGGGGACAATGAGCAGTTCTTC
v_gene: TRBV9
j_gene: TRBJ2-1
abundance: few
d_gene: TRBD2

CDR3aa: CASSQAAGNRNTDTQYF
CDR3nt: TGTGCCAGCAGTCAAGCGGCAGGGAATCGGAACACAGATACGCAGTATTTT
v_gene: TRBV6-1
j_gene: TRBJ2-3
abundance: -
d_gene: -

CDR3aa: CAIGTSGVYEQYF
CDR3nt: TGTGCCATAGGGACTAGCGGGGTATACGAGCAGTACTTC
v_gene: TRBV10-3
j_gene: TRBJ2-7
abundance: few
d_gene: TRBD2

CDR3aa: CASTPGPVDSSYEQYF
CDR3nt: TGCGCCAGCACCCCAGGACCCGTGGACAGTTCCTACGAGCAGTACTTC
v_gene: TRBV5-1
j_gene: TRBJ2-7
abundance: few
d_gene: -

CDR3aa: CASSYTGDNEKLFF
CDR3nt: TGTGCCAGCAGTTATACAGGGGATAATGAAAAACTGTTTTTT
v_gene: TRBV6-5
j_gene: TRBJ1-4
abundance: few
d_gene: TRBD1